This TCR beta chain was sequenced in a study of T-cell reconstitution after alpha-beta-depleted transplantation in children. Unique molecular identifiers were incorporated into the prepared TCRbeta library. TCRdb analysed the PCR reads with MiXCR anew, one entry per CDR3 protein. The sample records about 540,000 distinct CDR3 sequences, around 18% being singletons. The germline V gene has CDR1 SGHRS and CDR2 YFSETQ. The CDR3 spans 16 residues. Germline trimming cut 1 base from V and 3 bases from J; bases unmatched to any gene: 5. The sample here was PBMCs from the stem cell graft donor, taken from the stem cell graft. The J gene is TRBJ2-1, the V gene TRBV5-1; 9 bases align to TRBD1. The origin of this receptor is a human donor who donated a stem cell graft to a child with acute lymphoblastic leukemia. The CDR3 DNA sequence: TGCGCCAGCAGCTTGCCTCGGACAGGGGACTACAATGAGCAGTTCTTC. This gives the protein CASSLPRTGDYNEQFF.